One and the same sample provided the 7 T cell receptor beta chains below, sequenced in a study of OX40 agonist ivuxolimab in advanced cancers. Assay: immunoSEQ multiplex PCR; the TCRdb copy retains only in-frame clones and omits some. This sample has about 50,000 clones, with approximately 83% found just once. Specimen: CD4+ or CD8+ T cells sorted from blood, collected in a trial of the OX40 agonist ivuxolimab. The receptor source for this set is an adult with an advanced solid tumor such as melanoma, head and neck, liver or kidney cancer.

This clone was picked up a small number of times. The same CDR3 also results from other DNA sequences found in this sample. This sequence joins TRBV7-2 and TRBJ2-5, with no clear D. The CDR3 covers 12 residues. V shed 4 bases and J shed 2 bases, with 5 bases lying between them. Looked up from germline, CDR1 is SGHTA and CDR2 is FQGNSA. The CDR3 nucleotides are TGTGCCAGCAGCTGGGGTCAAGAGACCCAGTACTTC. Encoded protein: CASSWGQETQYF.

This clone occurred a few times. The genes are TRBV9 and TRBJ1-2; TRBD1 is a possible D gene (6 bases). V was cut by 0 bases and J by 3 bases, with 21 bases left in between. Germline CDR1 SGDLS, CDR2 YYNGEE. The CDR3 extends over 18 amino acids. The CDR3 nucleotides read TGTGCCAGCAGCGTAGACCCCCGCAGTGGGGGCAGGGACTATGGCTACACCTTC. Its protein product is CASSVDPRSGGRDYGYTF.

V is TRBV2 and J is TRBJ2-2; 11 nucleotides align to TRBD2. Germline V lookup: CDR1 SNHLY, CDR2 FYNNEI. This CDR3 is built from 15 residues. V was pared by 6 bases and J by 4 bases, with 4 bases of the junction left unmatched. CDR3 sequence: CASRTGTSGTGELFF. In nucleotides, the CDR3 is TGTGCCAGCAGAACCGGGACTAGCGGCACCGGGGAGCTGTTTTTT.

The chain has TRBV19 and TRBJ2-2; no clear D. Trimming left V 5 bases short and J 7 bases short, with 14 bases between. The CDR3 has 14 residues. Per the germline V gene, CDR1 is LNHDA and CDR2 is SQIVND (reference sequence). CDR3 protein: CASSQDRGVGELFF. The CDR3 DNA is TGTGCCAGTAGTCAGGACCGAGGCGTCGGGGAGCTGTTTTTT. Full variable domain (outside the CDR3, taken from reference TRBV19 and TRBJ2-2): DGGITQSPKYLFRKEGQNVTLSCEQNLNHDAMYWYRQDPGQGLRLIYYSQIVNDFQKGDIAEGYSVSREKKESFPLTVTSAQKNPTAFYLCASSQDRGVGELFFGEGSRLTVL.

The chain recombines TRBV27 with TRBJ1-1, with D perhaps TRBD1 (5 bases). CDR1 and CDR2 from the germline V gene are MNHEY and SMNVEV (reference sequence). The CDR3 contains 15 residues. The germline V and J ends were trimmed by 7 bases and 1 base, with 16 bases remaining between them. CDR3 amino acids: CASTQRRGQNTEAFF. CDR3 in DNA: TGTGCCAGCACCCAGCGTCGTGGACAGAACACTGAAGCTTTCTTT.

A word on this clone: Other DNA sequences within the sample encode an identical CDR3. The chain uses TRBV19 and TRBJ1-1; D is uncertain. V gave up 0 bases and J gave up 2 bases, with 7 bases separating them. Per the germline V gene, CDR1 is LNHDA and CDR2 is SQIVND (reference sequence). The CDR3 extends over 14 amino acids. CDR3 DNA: TGTGCCAGTAGTATAGAGGGTCTTAACACTGAAGCTTTCTTT. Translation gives CASSIEGLNTEAFF.

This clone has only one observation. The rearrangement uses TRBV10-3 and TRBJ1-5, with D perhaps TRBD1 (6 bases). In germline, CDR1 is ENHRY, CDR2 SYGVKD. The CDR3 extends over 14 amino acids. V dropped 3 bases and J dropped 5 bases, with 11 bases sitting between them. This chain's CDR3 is CAISETGLDQPQHF. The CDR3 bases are TGTGCCATCAGTGAAACAGGGCTGGATCAGCCCCAGCATTTT.